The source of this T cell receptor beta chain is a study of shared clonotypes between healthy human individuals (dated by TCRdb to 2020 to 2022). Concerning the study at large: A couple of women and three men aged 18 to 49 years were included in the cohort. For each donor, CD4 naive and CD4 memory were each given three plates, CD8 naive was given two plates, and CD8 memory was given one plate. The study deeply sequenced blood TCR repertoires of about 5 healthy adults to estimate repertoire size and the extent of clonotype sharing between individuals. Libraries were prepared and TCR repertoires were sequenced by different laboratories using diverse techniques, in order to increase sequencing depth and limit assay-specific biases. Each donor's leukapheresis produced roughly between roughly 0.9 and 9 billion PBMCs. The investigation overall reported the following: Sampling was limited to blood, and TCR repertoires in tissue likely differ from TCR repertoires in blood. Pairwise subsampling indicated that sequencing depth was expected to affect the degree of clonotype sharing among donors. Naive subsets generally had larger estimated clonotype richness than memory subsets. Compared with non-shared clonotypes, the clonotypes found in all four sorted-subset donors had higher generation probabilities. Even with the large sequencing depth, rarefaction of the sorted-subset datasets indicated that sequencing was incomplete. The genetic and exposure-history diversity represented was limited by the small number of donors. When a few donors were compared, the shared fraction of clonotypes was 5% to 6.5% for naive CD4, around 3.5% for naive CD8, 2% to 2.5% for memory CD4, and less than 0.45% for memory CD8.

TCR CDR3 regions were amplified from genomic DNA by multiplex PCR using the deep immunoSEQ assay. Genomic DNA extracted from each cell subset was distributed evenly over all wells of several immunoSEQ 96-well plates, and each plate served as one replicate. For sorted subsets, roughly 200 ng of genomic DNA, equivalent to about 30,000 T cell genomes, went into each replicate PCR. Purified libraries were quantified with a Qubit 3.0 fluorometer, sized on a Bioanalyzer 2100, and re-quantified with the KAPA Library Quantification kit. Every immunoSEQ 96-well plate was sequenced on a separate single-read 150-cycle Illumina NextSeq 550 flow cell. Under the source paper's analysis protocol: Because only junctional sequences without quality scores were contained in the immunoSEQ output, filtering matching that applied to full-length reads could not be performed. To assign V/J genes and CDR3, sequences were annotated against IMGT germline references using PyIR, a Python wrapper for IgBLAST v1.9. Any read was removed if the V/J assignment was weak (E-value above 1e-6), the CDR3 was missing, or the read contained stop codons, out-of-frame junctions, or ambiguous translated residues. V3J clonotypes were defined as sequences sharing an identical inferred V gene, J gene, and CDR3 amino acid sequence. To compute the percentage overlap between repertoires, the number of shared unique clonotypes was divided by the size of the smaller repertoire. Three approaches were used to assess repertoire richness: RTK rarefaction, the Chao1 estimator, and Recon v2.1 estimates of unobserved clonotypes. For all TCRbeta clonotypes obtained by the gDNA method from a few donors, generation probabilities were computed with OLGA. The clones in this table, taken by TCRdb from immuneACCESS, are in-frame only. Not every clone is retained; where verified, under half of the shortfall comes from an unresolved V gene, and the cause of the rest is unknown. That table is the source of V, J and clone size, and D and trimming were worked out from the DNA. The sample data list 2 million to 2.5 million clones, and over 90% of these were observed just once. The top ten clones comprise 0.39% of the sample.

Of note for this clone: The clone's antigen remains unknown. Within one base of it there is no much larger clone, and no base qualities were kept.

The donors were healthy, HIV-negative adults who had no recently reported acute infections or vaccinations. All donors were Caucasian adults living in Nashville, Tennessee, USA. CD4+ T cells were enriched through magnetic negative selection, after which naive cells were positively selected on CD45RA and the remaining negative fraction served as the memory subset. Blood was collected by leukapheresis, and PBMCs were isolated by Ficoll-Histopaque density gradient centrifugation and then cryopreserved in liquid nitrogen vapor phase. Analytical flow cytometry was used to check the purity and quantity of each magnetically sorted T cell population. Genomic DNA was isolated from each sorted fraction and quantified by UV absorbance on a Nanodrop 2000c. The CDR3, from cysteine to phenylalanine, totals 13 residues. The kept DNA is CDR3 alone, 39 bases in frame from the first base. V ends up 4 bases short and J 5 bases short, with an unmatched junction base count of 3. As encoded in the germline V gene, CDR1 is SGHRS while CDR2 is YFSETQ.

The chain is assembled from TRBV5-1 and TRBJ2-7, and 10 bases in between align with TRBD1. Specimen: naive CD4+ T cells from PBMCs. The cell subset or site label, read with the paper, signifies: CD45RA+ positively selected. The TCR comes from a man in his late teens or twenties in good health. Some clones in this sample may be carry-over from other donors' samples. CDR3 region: CASSGGQGHEQYF. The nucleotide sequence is TGCGCCAGCAGCGGGGGACAGGGGCACGAGCAGTACTTC. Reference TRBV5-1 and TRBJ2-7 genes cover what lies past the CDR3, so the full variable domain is KAGVTQTPRYLIKTRGQQVTLSCSPISGHRSVSWYQQTPGQGLQFLFEYFSETQRNKGNFPGRFSGRQFSNSRSEMNVSTLELGDSALYLCASSGGQGHEQYFGPGTRLTVT.